This TCR beta chain was identified during a study of control samples from healthy donors and cancer patients. Germline CDR1 reads MDHEN; CDR2 reads SYDVKM. Trimming cost V 6 bases and J 4 bases; bases outside gene matches: 11. The CDR3 runs to 15 residues. The data were produced by immunoSEQ multiplex PCR, yet TCRdb's version contains in-frame clones alone and is incomplete. This sample has fewer than 100,000 clones, with around 82% found just once. The source of this sequence is a woman aged 55-75 years in good health. The chain carries TRBV28 and TRBJ2-7; 8 nucleotides line up with TRBD2. The source material was blood. The DNA of the CDR3 is TGTGCCAGCAGCCCCGCGGTGGCGGGAGGTTACGAGCAGTACTTC. The encoded protein is CASSPAVAGGYEQYF.